The clone carrying this T cell receptor beta chain was seen at least ten times. What it binds is not known. This sample is drawn from a study of T cells in Graves' hyperthyroidism and ophthalmopathy. Exclusions: uncontrolled infection, other autoimmune disease, pregnancy, lactation. TCR beta CDR3 sequences were amplified from RNA transcripts. RT-PCR in the first round (using the HTBI primer set) targeted the TCR CDR3. One entry per CDR3 protein results from TCRdb running MiXCR on the multiplex PCR reads. Here the sample spans around 390,000 distinct CDR3 sequences, roughly 14% being singletons. Findings and caveats of the study: Clonotypes that were expanded in thyroid above 0.001 mostly appeared in blood too. The model predicted ophthalmopathy a median roughly 6.5 months before onset.

Trimming removed 6 bases at V and 9 bases at J, with 14 bases between. The CDR3 length is 12 residues. The germline V gene has CDR1 MNHNS and CDR2 SASEGT. The sequence was obtained from a woman under 40 with Graves' ophthalmopathy. Source material: blood. The chain employs TRBV6-1 and TRBJ1-1; D unresolved. CDR3 residues: CASRPPAGKAFF. The CDR3 DNA sequence: TGTGCCAGCAGACCTCCGGCGGGAAAAGCTTTCTTT.